The 17 T cell receptor beta chains given below trace back to one sample, sequenced in a study of cytomegalovirus exposure and HLA in healthy donors. Vbeta (60) and Jbeta (13) primers were used in the PCR. Profiled with immunoSEQ multiplex PCR; TCRdb holds only in-frame clones, not every one. The profile covers about 150,000 clones, with nearly 80% appearing a single time and 9.5% to 15% taken by the ten largest. The source material was PBMCs. The receptor set was obtained from a man aged 30 to 45 in good health and CMV-seropositive.

The chain uses TRBV10-3 and TRBJ2-2, with 11 nucleotides matching TRBD2. CDR1 and CDR2 from the germline V gene are ENHRY and SYGVKD. The CDR3 has 17 amino acids. The J segment lost 1 base and the V segment lost 5 bases, leaving 6 bases of the junction unmatched. The CDR3 here is CAISNGLAGMNTGELFF. The CDR3, as DNA: TGTGCCATCAGTAATGGACTAGCGGGTATGAACACCGGGGAGCTGTTTTTT.

This clone was recorded a few times. The rearrangement links TRBV6-1 to TRBJ2-7, with D perhaps TRBD1 (6 bases). V was clipped by 4 bases and J by 1 base, with 14 bases between them. Per germline, CDR1 MNHNS and CDR2 SASEGT. This CDR3 comprises 15 residues. The CDR3 protein is CASSVTGTYSYEQYF. CDR3 DNA: TGTGCCAGCAGTGTGACCGGGACATATTCCTACGAGCAGTACTTC.

The gene calls are TRBV15 and TRBJ2-6; D remains unclear. This CDR3 region has 15 residues. V was shortened by 5 bases and J by 0 bases, with 8 bases between the two germline ends. CDR1 is LNHNV and CDR2 is YYDKDF in the germline V gene (reference sequence). CDR3 loop: CATSFQASGANVLTF. The CDR3 nucleotides read TGTGCCACCAGCTTCCAAGCCTCTGGGGCCAACGTCCTGACTTTC.

V is TRBV28 and J is TRBJ2-5; TRBD1 matches at 7 bases. Germline CDR1 and CDR2: MDHEN and SYDVKM. This CDR3 has 17 residues. V lost 5 bases and J lost 5; bases outside the gene matches: 17. The CDR3 sequence is CASSPYPDREKSETQYF. The DNA of the CDR3 is TGTGCCAGCAGTCCTTACCCCGACAGGGAGAAGTCGGAGACCCAGTACTTC.

This clone was picked up a small number of times. The chain carries TRBV25-1 and TRBJ2-5, with D unresolved. This CDR3 contains 12 residues. V lost 8 bases, J lost 5 bases, and 12 bases lay in between. From germline, CDR1 is MGHDK and CDR2 SYGVNS. The CDR3 loop is CASGGVGETQYF. The CDR3 nucleotides are TGTGCCAGCGGTGGGGTCGGGGAGACCCAGTACTTC.

The CDR3 coding sequence is TGTGCCAGCAACCGACGAGCGGGAGGGCCCTCGGGCACCGGGGAGCTGTTTTTT. Its protein product is CASNRRAGGPSGTGELFF. The chain links TRBV7-9 to TRBJ2-2; TRBD2 matches at 10 bases. V dropped 7 bases and J dropped 4; count of bases not matched to a gene: 15. This CDR3 contains 18 residues. Germline V gives CDR1 SEHNR, CDR2 FQNEAQ (reference sequence).

A few counts support this clone. The rearrangement joins TRBV6-5 to TRBJ2-7, with 7 bases that match TRBD1. Germline trimming cut 11 bases from V and 2 bases from J; bases unmatched to any gene: 12. Germline assignment: CDR1 MNHEY and CDR2 SVGAGI. The length of the CDR3 is 14 residues. The CDR3 coding sequence is TGTGCCTCTACTCCGACAGGGAACCCCTACGAGCAGTACTTC. It encodes CASTPTGNPYEQYF.

The chain links TRBV5-4 to TRBJ2-7; TRBD1 matches at 10 bases. The V and J ends lost 4 bases and 6 bases, in that order; junction bases with no gene match: 10. CDR1 SGHNT and CDR2 YYREEE come from the germline V gene (reference sequence). The CDR3 covers 15 residues. The CDR3 DNA reads TGTGCCAGCAGCGAGCCCGGGACAGGGGCGGGCGAGCAGTACTTC. It encodes CASSEPGTGAGEQYF. Variable domain in full (rest from reference TRBV5-4 and TRBJ2-7): ETGVTQSPTHLIKTRGQQVTLRCSSQSGHNTVSWYQQALGQGPQFIFQYYREEENGRGNFPPRFSGLQFPNYSSELNVNALELDDSALYLCASSEPGTGAGEQYFGPGTRLTVT.

The chain has TRBV7-3 and TRBJ1-1; 9 positions match TRBD1. Per germline, CDR1 SGHTA and CDR2 FQGTGA. This CDR3 comprises 13 residues. After removal of 5 bases from V and 4 bases from J, the junction contained 2 bases not matched to a gene. The CDR3 DNA follows: TGTGCCAGCAGCGTGACAGGGGGCACTGAAGCTTTCTTT. It is translated as CASSVTGGTEAFF.

V and J are TRBV6-4 and TRBJ2-1; 7 bases are a match to TRBD2. Germline V lookup: CDR1 MRHNA, CDR2 SNTAGT. The CDR3 is 14 residues long. V lost 0 bases, J lost 4 bases, and 0 bases stayed unmatched. CDR3 sequence: CASSDSGGYNEQFF. The CDR3 region has the DNA TGTGCCAGCAGTGACTCCGGGGGGTACAATGAGCAGTTCTTC.

The gene calls are TRBV4-2 and TRBJ1-1; D is undetermined. Germline V lookup: CDR1 LGHNA, CDR2 YNFKEQ. The CDR3 totals 14 residues. V dropped 0 bases and J dropped 7 bases, with 12 bases sitting between them. The CDR3 DNA follows: TGTGCCAGCAGCCAAGATCTACGTACAGTTGAAGCTTTCTTT. This sequence encodes CASSQDLRTVEAFF.

The genes are TRBV18 and TRBJ2-3; 10 positions match TRBD2. Germline trimming cut 3 bases from V and 4 bases from J; bases unmatched to any gene: 7. Germline V gives CDR1 KGHSH, CDR2 LQKENI. The CDR3 has 16 residues. CDR3 sequence: CASSPASGSTADTQYF. The DNA for the CDR3 is TGTGCCAGCTCACCGGCTAGCGGGAGCACTGCAGATACGCAGTATTTT.

The genes are TRBV5-6 and TRBJ1-1, with D perhaps TRBD1 (5 bases). This CDR3 is 13 amino acids long. Trimming cost V 0 bases and J 11 bases, with 14 bases left between them. Germline lookup yields CDR1 SGHDT and CDR2 YYEEEE. CDR3 coding DNA: TGTGCCAGCAGCTTGGGTGGCCGCGGGGGGGCTTTCTTT. Protein sequence: CASSLGGRGGAFF.

The V call is TRBV27, the J call TRBJ1-2; TRBD1 agrees at 8 bases. This CDR3 region has 15 residues. Trimming at V came to 3 bases and at J to 3 bases, leaving 6 bases not matched to a gene. The germline V gene encodes CDR1 MNHEY and CDR2 SMNVEV (reference sequence). The CDR3 nucleotides read TGTGCCAGCAGTTTCCAGGGGGCGCGCGACTATGGCTACACCTTC. Its translation: CASSFQGARDYGYTF.

The V gene is TRBV19, the J gene TRBJ2-1; 9 bases align to TRBD1. The V gene end was trimmed by 8 bases and the J gene end by 3 bases; junction bases not matched to a gene: 5. The CDR3 is made up of 14 amino acids. Germline CDR1 is LNHDA and CDR2 is SQIVND (reference sequence). The CDR3 sequence: CASEDRGYYNEQFF. The CDR3 nucleotides are TGTGCCAGTGAGGACAGGGGATACTACAATGAGCAGTTCTTC.

Only a few counts were recorded for this clone. V usage is TRBV4-1 and J usage is TRBJ2-1; weak D call: TRBD2 (5 bases). Germline V gene data show CDR1 as MGHRA and CDR2 as YSYEKL. V lost 4 bases and J 4 bases, leaving 8 bases between the germline ends. The CDR3 extends over 13 amino acids. The CDR3: CASSRERYNEQFF. The DNA of the CDR3 is TGCGCCAGCAGCCGGGAGCGATACAATGAGCAGTTCTTC.

CDR3 bases: TGTGCCAGTGGAGCTGAAGCTTTCTTT. Protein product: CASGAEAFF. The chain carries TRBV2 and TRBJ1-1, with no clear D. The CDR3 runs to 9 residues. Trimming cost V 9 bases and J 6 bases, with 5 bases left between them. CDR1 is SNHLY and CDR2 is FYNNEI in the germline V gene.